This T cell receptor (beta chain) was identified in a study of PD-1 blockade in classical Hodgkin lymphoma. The table came from immunoSEQ multiplex PCR; TCRdb's copy has only in-frame clones and leaves some out. The profile shows about 60,000 clones, more than 90% of them singletons. About this clone itself: Antigen specificity is unknown.

Described time point: cycle 4 day 1 (C4D1), after five to seven weeks of nivolumab. Brentuximab vedotin exposure varied, and every patient relapsed after autologous stem cell transplantation. Complete response, partial response or progressive disease was recorded as best response. General study findings and limits: By cycle point C4D1, TCR diversity had risen significantly in CD4+ cells (but not CD8+ cells).

This clonotype was obtained from a human donor with classical Hodgkin lymphoma. The sample in question was peripheral blood mononuclear cells (PBMCs), obtained before the fourth cycle of nivolumab.

The CDR3 loop reads CASGGQSHYGYTF. CDR3 coding DNA: TGTGCCAGCGGAGGCCAGTCCCACTATGGCTACACCTTC. The rearrangement joins TRBV28 to TRBJ1-2; D is uncertain. The V end lost 8 bases, the J end lost 3 bases, and 13 bases lay between the germline ends. CDR1 and CDR2 (germline): MDHEN, SYDVKM. There are 13 residues in the CDR3.